This T cell receptor (beta chain) was captured by sequencing in a study of technical replicates of blood from a few donors. Germline CDR1 MNHEY, CDR2 SMNVEV (reference sequence). V shed 6 bases and J shed 4 bases, with 5 bases lying between them. The CDR3 extends over 11 amino acids. This table comes from immunoSEQ multiplex PCR, and its TCRdb copy is limited to in-frame clones, with some not included. The sample records 65,000 to 80,000 clones, approximately 91% being singletons. The chain links TRBV27 to TRBJ2-3; no firm D call. The receptor was isolated from a human donor in good health. Material for sequencing was T cells isolated from PBMCs. The CDR3 coding sequence is TGTGCCAGCAGATTCTCAGATACGCAGTATTTT. Encoded protein: CASRFSDTQYF.